This T cell receptor beta chain appears in the sequencing data of a study of cytomegalovirus exposure and HLA in healthy donors. Across the whole study: From some 190 million T cells, an earlier analysis saw around 120 million unique TCR beta sequences. The study placed around 85% of its 398 genotyped donors in the Caucasian-associated ancestry cluster.

Amplification used 60 Vbeta primers and 13 Jbeta primers. Data came from immunoSEQ multiplex PCR; TCRdb stores just in-frame clones and leaves some out. The table records roughly 190,000 clones, 80% of them present only once. Points from the study as a whole: The likely origin of a cluster of highly shared sequence variants was a sequencing artifact.

As for this clone: Its antigen is unknown.

This clonotype originated in a man aged 35-49 years in good health and CMV-seropositive. Sequencing input: PBMCs.

As DNA, the CDR3 is TGTGCCAGCAGCCCCACCGGACAGGGATCCCACGAGCAGTACTTC. Translating it yields CASSPTGQGSHEQYF. The V gene is TRBV11-1, the J gene TRBJ2-7, with TRBD1 matching 8 bases. From germline, CDR1 is SGHAT and CDR2 FQDESV (reference sequence). CDR3 length: 15 residues. The V segment lost 5 bases and the J segment 5 bases; nucleotides outside the gene matches: 11. Drawing the rest from reference TRBV11-1 and TRBJ2-7, the complete variable domain is EAEVAQSPRYKITEKSQAVAFWCDPISGHATLYWYRQILGQGPELLVQFQDESVVDDSQLPKDRFSAERLKGVDSTLKIQPAELGDSAMYLCASSPTGQGSHEQYFGPGTRLTVT.